This T cell receptor (beta chain) was sequenced during a study of shared clonotypes between healthy human individuals. Donors, healthy HIV-negative adults, lacked recent acute infections or vaccinations. An assay was performed, and its level was deep. Profiled with immunoSEQ multiplex PCR; TCRdb holds only in-frame clones, not every one. The sample has about 560,000 clones; around 77% are singletons. The ends were cut back, 4 bases at V and 3 bases at J, with 10 bases in the middle. The germline CDR1 and CDR2 sequences are SEHNR and FQNEAQ (reference sequence). CDR3 size: 13 residues. This rearrangement joins TRBV7-9 to TRBJ2-7; D may be TRBD1 or TRBD2 (5 bases each). Sample: PBMCs. The clonotype originates from a woman aged 40 to 55 in good health. Some clones in this sample may be carry-over from other donors' samples. Here the CDR3 reads CASSYGTNYEQYF. CDR3 bases: TGTGCCAGCAGCTACGGGACGAACTACGAGCAGTACTTC.